This T cell receptor (beta chain) was profiled in a study of a mutant IDH1 vaccine in newly diagnosed glioma. Overall study context: Patients previously underwent radiotherapy, temozolomide, or both, and most underwent both. V12 came at week 35, V13 at week 47.

TCRdb's table, derived via immunoSEQ multiplex PCR, lists solely in-frame clones and lacks some. This repertoire shows about 55,000 clones, approximately 81% found once; its top ten account for approximately 4.3%. The sample holds a few counts of this clone. Its antigen is unknown. This CDR3 region has 15 residues. Per the germline V gene, CDR1 is SGDLS and CDR2 is YYNGEE. V lost 4 bases and J 7 bases, leaving 18 bases between the germline ends. The study's findings and limits: Any relationship between pseudoprogression and changes in top peripheral T cell clonotypes seemed absent.

Time point noted: week 35, safety follow-up. The study gave 300 ug of mutant IDH1 20-mer peptide per vaccine dose, with topical imiquimod. V usage is TRBV9 and J usage is TRBJ1-5, with D possibly matching TRBD1 (5 bases). This specimen was PBMCs, taken from a glioma patient whose treatment included an IDH1 peptide vaccine. This clonotype was obtained from a woman aged 18-29 years with glioma. The CDR3 here is CASSPWGSKGQPQHF. CDR3 bases: TGTGCCAGCAGCCCGTGGGGGAGTAAAGGACAGCCCCAGCATTTT. Filled out from reference TRBV9 and TRBJ1-5, the complete variable domain reads DSGVTQTPKHLITATGQRVTLRCSPRSGDLSVYWYQQSLDQGLQFLIQYYNGEERAKGNILERFSAQQFPDLHSELNLSSLELGDSALYFCASSPWGSKGQPQHFGDGTRLSIL.